Listed here are 16 T cell receptor beta chains from one sample, sequenced in a study of T cell responses to AZD1222 COVID-19 vaccine. Assay used: immunoSEQ multiplex PCR; TCRdb lists only in-frame clones, some missing. Of 100,000 to 150,000 clones listed, about 82% were seen once; the top ten hold around 12%. This specimen consisted of peripheral blood, obtained on day 0 of AZD1222 vaccination. These TCRs come from an adult in good health.

V is TRBV7-6 and J is TRBJ1-1; 9 bases are shared with TRBD1. The J segment lost 2 bases and the V segment lost 4 bases, leaving 8 bases of the junction unmatched. CDR3 length: 16 amino acids. The germline V gene has CDR1 SGHVS and CDR2 FNYEAQ. This CDR3 is CASSSQTQGANTEAFF. CDR3 nucleotides: TGTGCCAGCAGCTCCCAAACACAGGGGGCTAACACTGAAGCTTTCTTT.

This sequence joins TRBV4-1 and TRBJ2-7, with 7 bases lining up with TRBD2. The CDR3 has 13 amino acids. Looked up from germline, CDR1 is MGHRA and CDR2 is YSYEKL. Unmatched junction bases numbered 5, after V lost 3 bases and J lost 6 bases. The CDR3 protein is CASSQGLSREQYF. CDR3 bases: TGCGCCAGCAGCCAGGGACTAAGTCGCGAGCAGTACTTC.

This clone was recorded only once. This chain joins TRBV18 and TRBJ2-2; TRBD2 is a possible D gene (5 bases). CDR3 length equals 16 residues. Germline lookup yields CDR1 KGHSH and CDR2 LQKENI. V lost 0 bases and J 2 bases, leaving 10 bases between the germline ends. CDR3 coding DNA: TGTGCCAGCTCACCACCGGGCAGCGGCAACACCGGGGAGCTGTTTTTT. Encoded protein: CASSPPGSGNTGELFF.

Comment on this clone: Sequence at one end of the junction differs from germline and may be a read error. This chain uses TRBV11-2 with TRBJ2-7; D not resolved. Germline CDR1 and CDR2: SGHAT and FQNNGV. CDR3 length equals 15 residues. The CDR3 region is CASSLAGITDLPKDF. The CDR3 nucleotides read TGTGCCAGCAGCTTAGCTGGGATCACTGACCTACCTAAGGACTTC.

V gene TRBV5-1 combines with J gene TRBJ2-7; 8 nucleotides line up with TRBD1. Germline V gives CDR1 SGHRS, CDR2 YFSETQ. V gave up 4 bases and J gave up 2 bases; unmatched junction bases: 14. This CDR3 is built from 17 residues. The CDR3 here is CASSLAPGQAFPYEQYF. CDR3 in DNA: TGCGCCAGCAGCCTAGCCCCGGGACAGGCCTTCCCCTACGAGCAGTACTTC.

The chain carries TRBV7-2 and TRBJ2-5, with 8 bases aligning to TRBD2. V lost 5 bases and J lost 5; bases outside the gene matches: 4. The CDR3 covers 13 residues. Per germline, CDR1 SGHTA and CDR2 FQGNSA. In DNA form, the CDR3 reads TGTGCCAGCAGCCGGGGGGGCCGGGAGACCCAGTACTTC. Encoded protein: CASSRGGRETQYF.

The chain couples TRBV27 to TRBJ1-1, with 7 nucleotides matching TRBD1. Germline CDR1 reads MNHEY; CDR2 reads SMNVEV (reference sequence). Unmatched junction bases numbered 7, after V lost 6 bases and J lost 0 bases. This CDR3 spans 15 amino acids. This CDR3 is CASSPRQGLNTEAFF. The CDR3 nucleotides read TGTGCCAGCAGCCCAAGACAGGGATTGAACACTGAAGCTTTCTTT.

The rearrangement joins TRBV7-7 to TRBJ2-6, with D perhaps given as TRBD1 or TRBD2 (5 bases each). Germline V lookup: CDR1 SSHAT, CDR2 FNYEAQ (reference sequence). Trimming took 1 base from V and 1 from J, leaving 17 bases between them. The CDR3 runs 19 residues. DNA for the CDR3: TGTGCCAGCAGCTTAGAAAGCCGGGGCCCCGGGTCTGGGGCCAACGTCCTGACTTTC. It is translated as CASSLESRGPGSGANVLTF.

The V gene is TRBV7-9, the J gene TRBJ1-3, with 7 bases matching TRBD1. This CDR3 spans 15 amino acids. Germline lookup yields CDR1 SEHNR and CDR2 FQNEAQ (reference sequence). V shed 3 bases and J 3 bases; nucleotides not matched to a gene: 5. Here the CDR3 DNA reads TGTGCCAGCAGCTTGGAGGGGGCATTTGGAAACACCATATATTTT. Translation gives CASSLEGAFGNTIYF.

V and J are TRBV19 and TRBJ1-1; TRBD1 might be the D (5 bases). Trimming left V 4 bases short and J 0 bases short, with 12 bases between. CDR1 and CDR2 (germline): LNHDA, SQIVND (reference sequence). The CDR3 runs to 15 residues. CDR3 sequence (DNA): TGTGCCAGTAGTACGATTGACAGAATGAACACTGAAGCTTTCTTT. It specifies CASSTIDRMNTEAFF.

DNA of the CDR3: TGTGCCAGCAGTCGACAGGACGGGGGGAGAATTGAAGCTTTCTTT. As protein: CASSRQDGGRIEAFF. The chain couples TRBV6-2 or TRBV6-3 to TRBJ1-1; a weak D match, TRBD1 (6 bases). This CDR3 has 15 amino acids. The V gene's germline CDR1 is MNHEY and CDR2 SVGEGT. V was trimmed by 5 bases and J by 7 bases, leaving 20 bases between them.

The chain couples TRBV28 to TRBJ1-3, with 8 bases that match TRBD1. Trimming removed 4 bases from V and 6 bases from J; junction bases left unmatched: 5. The CDR3 length is 14 residues. CDR1 and CDR2 from the germline V gene are MDHEN and SYDVKM. This chain's CDR3 is CASSSETGVNTIYF. CDR3 DNA sequence: TGTGCCAGCAGTTCAGAGACAGGGGTAAACACCATATATTTT.

This clone was found a few times. The genes are TRBV7-3 and TRBJ2-2, with TRBD1 identical over 7 bases. The CDR3 extends over 15 amino acids. The germline V gene has CDR1 SGHTA and CDR2 FQGTGA. V lost 3 bases, J lost 1 base, and 2 bases stayed unmatched. The CDR3 nucleotides are TGTGCCAGCAGCTTCCGACAGGGGAACACCGGGGAGCTGTTTTTT. It codes for CASSFRQGNTGELFF. Combining the CDR3 with reference TRBV7-3 and TRBJ2-2 gives the whole variable domain GAGVSQTPSNKVTEKGKYVELRCDPISGHTALYWYRQSLGQGPEFLIYFQGTGAADDSGLPNDRFFAVRPEGSVSTLKIQRTERGDSAVYLCASSFRQGNTGELFFGEGSRLTVL.

The gene calls are TRBV29-1 and TRBJ2-3, with D unclear. V was cut by 3 bases and J by 0 bases, with 7 bases left in between. CDR3 length: 13 amino acids. CDR1 and CDR2 from the germline V gene are SQVTM and ANQGSEA. The CDR3 reads CSVDVGSTDTQYF. The CDR3 DNA is TGCAGCGTTGATGTCGGTAGCACAGATACGCAGTATTTT.

The chain employs TRBV5-8 and TRBJ2-7, with D possibly called TRBD1 or TRBD2 (5 bases each). Per germline, CDR1 SGHTS and CDR2 YDEGEE. Trimming took 5 bases from V and 2 from J, leaving 14 bases between them. The CDR3 consists of 14 residues. CDR3 nucleotide sequence: TGTGCCAGCAGAAAAGAGAGGGGTCCCTACGAGCAGTACTTC. Translating gives CASRKERGPYEQYF.

V usage is TRBV5-1 and J usage is TRBJ1-4; no definite D call. V lost 0 bases, J lost 8 bases, and 14 bases lay in between. The germline gives CDR1 SGHRS, CDR2 YFSETQ. The CDR3 spans 15 residues. This CDR3 is CASSLGGSLSEKLFF. The CDR3 DNA is TGCGCCAGCAGCTTGGGCGGCAGCTTGTCGGAAAAACTGTTTTTT.